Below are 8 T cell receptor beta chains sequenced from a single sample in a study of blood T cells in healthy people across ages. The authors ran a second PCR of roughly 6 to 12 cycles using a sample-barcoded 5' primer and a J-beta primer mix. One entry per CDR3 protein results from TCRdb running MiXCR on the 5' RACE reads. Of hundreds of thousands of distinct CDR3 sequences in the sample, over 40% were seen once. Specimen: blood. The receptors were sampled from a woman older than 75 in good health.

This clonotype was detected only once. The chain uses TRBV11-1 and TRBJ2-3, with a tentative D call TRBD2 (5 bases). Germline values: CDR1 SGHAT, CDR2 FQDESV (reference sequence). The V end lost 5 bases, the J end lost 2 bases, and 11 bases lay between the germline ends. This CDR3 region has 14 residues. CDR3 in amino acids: CASSRRGNTDTQYF. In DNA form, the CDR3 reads TGTGCCAGCAGCCGACGGGGAAACACAGATACGCAGTATTTT.

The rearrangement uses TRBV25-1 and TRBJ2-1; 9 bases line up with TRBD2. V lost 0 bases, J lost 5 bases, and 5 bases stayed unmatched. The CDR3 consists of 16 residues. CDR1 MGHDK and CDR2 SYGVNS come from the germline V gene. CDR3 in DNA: TGTGCCAGCAGTGAATATACGACTAGCGGTAACAATGAGCAGTTCTTC. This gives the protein CASSEYTTSGNNEQFF.

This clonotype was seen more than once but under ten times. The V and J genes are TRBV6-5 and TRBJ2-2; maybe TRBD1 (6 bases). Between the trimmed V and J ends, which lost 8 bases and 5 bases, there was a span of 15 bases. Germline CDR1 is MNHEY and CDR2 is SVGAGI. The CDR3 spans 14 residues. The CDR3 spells CASAAQGLTGELFF. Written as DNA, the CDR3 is TGTGCCAGCGCAGCACAGGGCTTGACCGGGGAGCTGTTTTTT.

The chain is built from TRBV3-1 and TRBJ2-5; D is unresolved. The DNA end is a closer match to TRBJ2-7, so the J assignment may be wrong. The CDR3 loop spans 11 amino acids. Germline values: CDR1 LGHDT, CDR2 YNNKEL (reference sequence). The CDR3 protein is CASRQLNEQYF. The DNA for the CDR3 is TGTGCCAGCAGACAACTTAACGAGCAGTACTTC.

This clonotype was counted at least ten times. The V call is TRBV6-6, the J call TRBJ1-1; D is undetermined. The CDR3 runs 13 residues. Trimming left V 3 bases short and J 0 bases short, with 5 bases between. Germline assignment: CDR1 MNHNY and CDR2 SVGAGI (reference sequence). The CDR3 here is CASSYNVNTEAFF. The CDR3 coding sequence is TGTGCCAGCAGTTATAACGTGAACACTGAAGCTTTCTTT.

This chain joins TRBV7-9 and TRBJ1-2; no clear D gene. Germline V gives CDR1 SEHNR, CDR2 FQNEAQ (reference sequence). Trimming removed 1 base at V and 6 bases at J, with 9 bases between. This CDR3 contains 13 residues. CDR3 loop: CASSLGQLNGYTF. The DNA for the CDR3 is TGTGCCAGCAGCTTAGGTCAGCTCAATGGCTACACCTTC.

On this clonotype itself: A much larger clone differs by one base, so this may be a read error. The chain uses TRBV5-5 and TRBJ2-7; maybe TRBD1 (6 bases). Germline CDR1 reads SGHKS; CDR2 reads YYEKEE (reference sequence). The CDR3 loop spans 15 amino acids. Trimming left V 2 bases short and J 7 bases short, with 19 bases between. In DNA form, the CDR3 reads TGTGCCAGCAGCTTTGTGATGGGGGCACCCAATGAGCAGTACTTC. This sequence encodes CASSFVMGAPNEQYF.

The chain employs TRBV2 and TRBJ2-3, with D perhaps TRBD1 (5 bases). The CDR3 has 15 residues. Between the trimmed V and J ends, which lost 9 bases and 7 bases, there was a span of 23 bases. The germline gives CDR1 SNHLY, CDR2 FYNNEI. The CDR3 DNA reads TGTGCCAGTTCTCAAGACAGTCAATGGGGAAATACGCAGTATTTT. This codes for CASSQDSQWGNTQYF.